This T cell receptor (beta chain) was identified in a study of blood T cell repertoires in COVID-19. Study at large: Sites in the United States, Italy and Spain provided acute and convalescent COVID-19 samples. Sample material is recorded as cDNA or gDNA derived from T cells, B-cell-depleted T cells, or PBMCs.

How the authors handled the data: The assay estimated nucleated cells by amplifying reference gene primers. Produced via immunoSEQ multiplex PCR; TCRdb's table is partial and in-frame only. V, J and clone size are taken as reported in that table, and D and trimming were inferred from the DNA itself. The table includes 110,000 to 150,000 clones, around 81% detected once. Material for sequencing was peripheral blood. The clonotype originates from a human donor in a cohort sampled during active COVID-19.

In nucleotides, the CDR3 is TGTGCCAGCAGCCAAGGAAAGATCAGCGTGGGGAGTCTTGACGAGCAGTACTTC. As protein: CASSQGKISVGSLDEQYF. The genes are TRBV3-1 (or the pseudogene TRBV3-2) and TRBJ2-7, with D possibly being TRBD2 (5 bases). Trimming shortened V by 1 base and J by 5 bases, and 24 bases separated the two germline ends. This CDR3 contains 18 residues. The germline V gene has CDR1 LGHDT and CDR2 YNNKEL (reference sequence).